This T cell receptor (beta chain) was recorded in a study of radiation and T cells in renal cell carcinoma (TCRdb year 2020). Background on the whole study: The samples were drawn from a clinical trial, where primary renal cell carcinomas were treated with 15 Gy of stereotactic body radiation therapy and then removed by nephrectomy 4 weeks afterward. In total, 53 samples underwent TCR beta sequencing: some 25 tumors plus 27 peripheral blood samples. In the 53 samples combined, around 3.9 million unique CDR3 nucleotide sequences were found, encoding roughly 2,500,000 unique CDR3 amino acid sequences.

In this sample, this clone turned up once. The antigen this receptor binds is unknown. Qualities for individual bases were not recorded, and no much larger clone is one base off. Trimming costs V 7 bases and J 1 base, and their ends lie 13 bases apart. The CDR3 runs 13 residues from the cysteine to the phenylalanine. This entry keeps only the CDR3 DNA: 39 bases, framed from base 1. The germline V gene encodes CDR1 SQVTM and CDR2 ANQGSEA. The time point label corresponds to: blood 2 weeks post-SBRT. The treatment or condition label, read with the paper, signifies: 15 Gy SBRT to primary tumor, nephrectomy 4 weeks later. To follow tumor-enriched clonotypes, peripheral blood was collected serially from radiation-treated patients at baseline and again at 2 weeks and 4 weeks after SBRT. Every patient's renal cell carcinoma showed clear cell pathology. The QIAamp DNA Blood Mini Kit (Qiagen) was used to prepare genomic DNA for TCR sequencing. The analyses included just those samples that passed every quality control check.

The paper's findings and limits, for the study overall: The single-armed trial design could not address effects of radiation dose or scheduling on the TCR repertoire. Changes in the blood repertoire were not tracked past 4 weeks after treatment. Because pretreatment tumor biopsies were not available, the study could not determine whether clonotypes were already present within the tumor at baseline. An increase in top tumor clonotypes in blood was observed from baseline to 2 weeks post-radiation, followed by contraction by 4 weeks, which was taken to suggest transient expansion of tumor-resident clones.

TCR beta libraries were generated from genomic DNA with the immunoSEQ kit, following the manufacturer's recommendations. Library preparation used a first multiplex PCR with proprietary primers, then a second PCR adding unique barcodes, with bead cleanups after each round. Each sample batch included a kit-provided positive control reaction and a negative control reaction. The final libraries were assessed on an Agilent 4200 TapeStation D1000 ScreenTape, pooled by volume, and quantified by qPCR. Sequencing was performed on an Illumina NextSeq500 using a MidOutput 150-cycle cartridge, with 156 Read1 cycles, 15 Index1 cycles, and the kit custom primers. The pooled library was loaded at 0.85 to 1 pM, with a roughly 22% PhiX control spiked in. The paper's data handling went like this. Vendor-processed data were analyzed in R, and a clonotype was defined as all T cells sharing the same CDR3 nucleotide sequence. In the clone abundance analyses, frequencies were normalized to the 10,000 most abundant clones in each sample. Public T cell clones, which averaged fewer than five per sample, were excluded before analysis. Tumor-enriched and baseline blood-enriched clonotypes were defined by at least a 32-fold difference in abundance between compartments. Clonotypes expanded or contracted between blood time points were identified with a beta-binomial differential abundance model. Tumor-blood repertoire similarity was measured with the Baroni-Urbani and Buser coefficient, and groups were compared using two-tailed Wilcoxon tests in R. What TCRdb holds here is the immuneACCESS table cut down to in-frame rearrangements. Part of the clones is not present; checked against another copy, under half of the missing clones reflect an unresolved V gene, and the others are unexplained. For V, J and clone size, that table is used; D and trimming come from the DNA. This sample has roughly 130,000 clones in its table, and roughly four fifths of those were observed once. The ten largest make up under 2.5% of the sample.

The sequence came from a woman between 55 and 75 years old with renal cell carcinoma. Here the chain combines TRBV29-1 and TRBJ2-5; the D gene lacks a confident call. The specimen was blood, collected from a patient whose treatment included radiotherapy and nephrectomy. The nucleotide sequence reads TGCAGCGGGAACGACGGCCTCCAAGAGACCCAGTACTTC. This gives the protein CSGNDGLQETQYF.